This T cell receptor beta chain was captured by sequencing in a study of OX40 agonist ivuxolimab in advanced cancers. Germline CDR1 reads SEHNR; CDR2 reads FQNEAQ (reference sequence). This CDR3 comprises 15 residues. V was cut by 5 bases and J by 0 bases, with 12 bases left in between. Study-wide findings and caveats: At 0.1 to 3.0 mg/kg and by week 6, clonal expansion occurred in CD4+ and CD8+ blood T cells.

As concerns this clone: What it binds is unknown.

This table comes from immunoSEQ multiplex PCR, and its TCRdb copy is limited to in-frame clones, with some not included. Of 22,000 or so clones in the sample, more than 75% were seen once. The chain combines TRBV7-9 with TRBJ2-3; maybe TRBD2 (5 bases). The TCR sequence derives from an adult with an advanced solid tumor such as melanoma, head and neck, liver or kidney cancer. Sequenced here: CD4+ or CD8+ T cells sorted from blood, sampled in a trial of the OX40 agonist ivuxolimab. The CDR3 DNA is TGTGCCAGCAGCCGACGGACGGGGAGCACAGATACGCAGTATTTT. This gives the protein CASSRRTGSTDTQYF.